A selection of T cell receptor beta chains follows, all from one sample in a study of CD8 T cells in Susac syndrome. TCRdb used MiXCR to reprocess the immunoSEQ multiplex PCR reads, holding one entry per CDR3 protein. The table records about 400,000 distinct CDR3 sequences, roughly 85% of them present only once. Material for sequencing was CD8+ T cells from PBMCs. The source is a human donor with multiple sclerosis. Each CDR3 is given with its conserved first and last residue. Each record gives: clone size, D gene, J gene, V gene, CDR3 DNA, CDR3 protein. A D gene is named only where the DNA matches it firmly. Clone size, where shown, is once, few, many, or a class for clones that have expanded.

. | . | TRBJ2-2 | TRBV30 | TGTGCCTGGATCCAAATGTTTGACACCGGGGAGCTGTTTTTT | CAWIQMFDTGELFF
. | . | TRBJ2-5 | TRBV6-1 | TGTGCCAGCTTACGGGACTTGGGGACCCAGTACTTC | CASLRDLGTQYF
. | TRBD1 | TRBJ1-4 | TRBV2 | TGTGCCAGCAGTGGACAGGGGGAGTCAACTAATGAAAAACTGTTTTTT | CASSGQGESTNEKLFF
. | . | TRBJ2-6 | TRBV7-8 | TGTGCCAGCAGCCGACGGGGCAGGGGCTCTGGGGCCAACGTCCTGACTTTC | CASSRRGRGSGANVLTF
. | TRBD1 | TRBJ2-3 | TRBV6-8 | TGTGCCAGCAGTTACTCGAAGGGCAGGGGGCCAGATACGCAGTATTTT | CASSYSKGRGPDTQYF
. | TRBD2 | TRBJ2-2 | TRBV7-8 | TGTGTGACTGAAGCGGGGGGGATCACCGGGGAGCTGTTTTTT | CVTEAGGITGELFF
. | . | TRBJ1-5 | TRBV19 | TGTGCCACCCGGCGGGGTCACAATCAGCCCCAGCATTTT | CATRRGHNQPQHF
. | . | TRBJ1-5 | TRBV4-1 | TGCGCCAGCAGCCAAGGGGAATATAGCAATCAGCCCCAGCATTTT | CASSQGEYSNQPQHF
. | . | TRBJ1-5 | TRBV6-5 | TGTGCCAGCAGGGAATATAGCAATCAGCCCCAGCATTTT | CASREYSNQPQHF
. | TRBD1 | TRBJ2-7 | TRBV6-5 | TGTGCCAGCAGTTATCCGCAGGGGGCCTCCTACGAGCAGTACTTC | CASSYPQGASYEQYF
once | TRBD1 | TRBJ1-2 | TRBV16 | TGTGCCAGCAGCCAATACCATACAGGGGAATATGGCTACACCTTC | CASSQYHTGEYGYTF
. | . | TRBJ1-5 | TRBV6-2/TRBV6-3 | TGTGCCGGCAGTCTTACACGGTATAGCAATCAGCCCCAGCATTTT | CAGSLTRYSNQPQHF
. | TRBD2 | TRBJ2-7 | TRBV7-8 | TGTGCCAGCAAAGAGTGGGGGGGCGAGCAGTACTTC | CASKEWGGEQYF